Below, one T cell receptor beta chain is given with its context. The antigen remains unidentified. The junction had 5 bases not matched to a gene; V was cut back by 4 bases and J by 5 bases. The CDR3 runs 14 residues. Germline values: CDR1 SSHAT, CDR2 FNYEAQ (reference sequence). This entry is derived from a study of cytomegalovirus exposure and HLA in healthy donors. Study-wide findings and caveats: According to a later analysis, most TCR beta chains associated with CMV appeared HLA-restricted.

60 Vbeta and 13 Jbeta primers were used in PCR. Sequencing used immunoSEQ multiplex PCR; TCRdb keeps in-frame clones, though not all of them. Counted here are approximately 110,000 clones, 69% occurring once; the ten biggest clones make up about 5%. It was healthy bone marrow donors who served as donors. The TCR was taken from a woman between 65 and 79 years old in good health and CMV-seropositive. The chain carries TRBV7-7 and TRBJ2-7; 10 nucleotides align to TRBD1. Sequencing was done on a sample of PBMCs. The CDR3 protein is CASSWDRGYNEQYF. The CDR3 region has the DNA TGTGCCAGCAGCTGGGACAGGGGTTACAACGAGCAGTACTTC.